Here is one T cell receptor (beta chain) with its context. Its target is unknown. PBMC were drawn from healthy donors' buffy coats. Enrichment of total CD8+ T cells was achieved using negative magnetic separation. The source of the RNA was duplicate vials containing fewer than 180,000 sorted CD8+ T cells for each subset. The entry originates in a study of human CD8 memory T cell subsets. The study, taken as a whole, reports: Whereas effector memory cells differed, stem-like memory and precursor exhausted T cells had comparably high diversity.

Preparation of the TCR beta libraries relied on UMI-labeled 5' RACE. After re-calling the 5' RACE reads, TCRdb lists one entry per CDR3 protein, DNA absent. Listed are about 18,000 distinct CDR3 sequences; approximately 5% falls within the top ten. The CDR3 is 16 residues long. The germline V gene encodes CDR1 LGHNA and CDR2 YSLEER. Sequenced: CD8+ T cells from PBMCs. The sequence was collected from a human donor in good health. The chain couples TRBV4-3 to TRBJ2-7; without DNA, the TCRdb call of TRBD2 cannot be checked. The CDR3 spells CASSQTGTSGSYEQYF.